The 14 T cell receptor beta chains reported below all come from one sample, sequenced in a study of shared T cell receptors in the human thymus. Sequencing used immunoSEQ multiplex PCR; TCRdb keeps in-frame clones, though not all of them. Here the sample spans 640,000 or so clones, around 87% being singletons. This sample was also put to use in a study of human thymus T cells.

The specimen sequenced was thymocytes. The receptor source for this set is a boy less than two years old with a congenital heart defect.

The sample holds a few counts of this clone. The chain has TRBV6-5 and TRBJ2-7, with D perhaps matching TRBD1 (5 bases). The ends were cut back, 4 bases at V and 2 bases at J, with 9 bases in the middle. Per the germline V gene, CDR1 is MNHEY and CDR2 is SVGAGI. The CDR3 covers 13 residues. CDR3 amino acids: CASSCTGTYEQYF. DNA for the CDR3: TGTGCCAGCAGTTGTACAGGAACCTACGAGCAGTACTTC.

In its sample, this clone was seen once. This chain links TRBV15 with TRBJ1-1; tentatively, D is TRBD1 (6 bases). Trimming shortened V by 0 bases and J by 0 bases, and 8 bases separated the two germline ends. CDR3 length: 15 residues. Germline loops: CDR1 LNHNV, CDR2 YYDKDF (reference sequence). CDR3 residues: CATSRDRGMNTEAFF. DNA of the CDR3: TGTGCCACCAGCAGAGACAGGGGTATGAACACTGAAGCTTTCTTT.

The sample holds one count of this clone. One junction end does not reproduce the germline sequence, and a read error may be involved. Within the sample, other DNA sequences also encode this same CDR3. The chain combines TRBV5-1 with TRBJ1-6, with a weak D call TRBD1 (5 bases). In germline, CDR1 is SGHRS, CDR2 YFSETQ. The CDR3 runs 17 residues. For the CDR3, the DNA is TGCGCCAGCAGCTGGGCAGGGTTAGGCTCCTATAATTCCCCCCTCCACTTT. Amino acids: CASSWAGLGSYNSPLHF.

This chain joins TRBV7-2 and TRBJ1-5; no clear D. V was clipped by 4 bases and J by 6 bases, with 13 bases between them. CDR3 length: 14 amino acids. Per germline, CDR1 SGHTA and CDR2 FQGNSA. The CDR3 is CASSSEAPGQPQHF. For the CDR3, the DNA is TGTGCCAGCAGCTCAGAAGCCCCAGGTCAGCCCCAGCATTTT.

This sequence joins TRBV10-3 and TRBJ1-4; 8 nucleotides match TRBD1. The CDR3 covers 14 residues. Germline CDR1 reads ENHRY; CDR2 reads SYGVKD. V lost 7 bases, J lost 5 bases, and 6 bases stayed unmatched. The CDR3 here is CAIKKDRENEKLFF. The CDR3, as DNA: TGTGCCATCAAAAAGGACAGGGAGAATGAAAAACTGTTTTTT.

V and J are TRBV27 and TRBJ1-1, with D hard to call. The germline V and J ends were trimmed by 5 bases and 4 bases, with 14 bases remaining between them. This CDR3 comprises 14 residues. Germline V CDR1 and CDR2: MNHEY, SMNVEV (reference sequence). CDR3 in amino acids: CASSPLGRITEAFF. The CDR3 DNA is TGTGCCAGCAGTCCCCTCGGCAGGATCACTGAAGCTTTCTTT.

The genes are TRBV4-1 and TRBJ2-3; TRBD1 aligns across 9 bases. V was clipped by 4 bases and J by 6 bases; unmatched bases: 20. This CDR3 comprises 19 residues. CDR1 and CDR2 from the germline V gene are MGHRA and YSYEKL. In DNA form, the CDR3 reads TGCGCCAGCAGCCGCAGTCCCCTTTGGACAGGGGCCGACCTGGATACGCAGTATTTT. It specifies CASSRSPLWTGADLDTQYF.

The chain employs TRBV5-4 and TRBJ2-1, with a tentative D call TRBD1 (7 bases). Trimming removed 2 bases at V and 3 bases at J, with 15 bases between. The CDR3 is 16 amino acids. Germline V lookup: CDR1 SGHNT, CDR2 YYREEE (reference sequence). This CDR3 is CASSFEGGGIYNEQFF. The CDR3 DNA sequence: TGTGCCAGCAGCTTTGAAGGGGGCGGGATCTACAATGAGCAGTTCTTC.

The gene calls are TRBV6-5 and TRBJ2-5, with 9 bases matching TRBD2. Germline trimming cut 4 bases from V and 9 bases from J; bases unmatched to any gene: 15. The germline gives CDR1 MNHEY, CDR2 SVGAGI. This CDR3 region has 16 residues. The CDR3 is CASSSQAGLATGPQYF. In nucleotides, the CDR3 is TGTGCCAGCAGTTCTCAGGCGGGACTAGCCACGGGTCCCCAGTACTTC.

V is TRBV5-5 and J is TRBJ2-2; TRBD1 aligns across 9 bases. CDR3 length equals 14 residues. Per germline, CDR1 SGHKS and CDR2 YYEKEE (reference sequence). V dropped 4 bases and J dropped 7; count of bases not matched to a gene: 5. The CDR3 loop is CASSRQTGGGELFF. The CDR3 nucleotides read TGTGCCAGCAGCCGACAGACAGGGGGCGGGGAGCTGTTTTTT.

The rearrangement uses TRBV27 and TRBJ1-1, with a tentative D call TRBD1 (5 bases). Looked up from germline, CDR1 is MNHEY and CDR2 is SMNVEV (reference sequence). V was pared by 5 bases and J by 4 bases, with 11 bases between. The CDR3 spans 13 residues. The chain's CDR3 is CASSPTGATEAFF. The CDR3 DNA is TGTGCCAGCAGTCCTACAGGAGCCACTGAAGCTTTCTTT.

In its sample, this clone was seen once. The gene calls are TRBV28 and TRBJ1-2; 12 nucleotides match TRBD1. V trimming: 5 bases; J trimming: 3 bases; junction bases outside the gene matches: 7. The CDR3 runs to 16 residues. The germline V gene has CDR1 MDHEN and CDR2 SYDVKM. The CDR3 nucleotides are TGTGCCAGCAGTGGCGGGACAGGGGGCGCTCACTATGGCTACACCTTC. It codes for CASSGGTGGAHYGYTF.

The CDR3 DNA sequence: TGCGCCAGCAGCCAAGATATCCCTAGCTCCCAAGAGACCCAGTACTTC. Encoded protein: CASSQDIPSSQETQYF. The rearrangement joins TRBV4-3 to TRBJ2-5, with TRBD2 as a possible D gene (5 bases). Deletions cut 0 bases from V and 1 base from J, with 12 bases between. This CDR3 is built from 16 residues. The V gene's germline CDR1 is LGHNA and CDR2 YSLEER.

V is TRBV4-3 and J is TRBJ2-2, with TRBD2 identical over 9 bases. The CDR3 loop spans 18 amino acids. Germline CDR1 is LGHNA and CDR2 is YSLEER. The ends lost 4 bases at V and 3 bases at J; junction bases unmatched: 12. DNA of the CDR3: TGCGCCAGCAGCCCTGACCCGGGACTAGCAACCCACACCGGGGAGCTGTTTTTT. Residues: CASSPDPGLATHTGELFF.